This TCR beta chain was sequenced in a study of blood T cell repertoires in COVID-19. CDR3 length: 16 residues. The germline V gene has CDR1 SGDLS and CDR2 YYNGEE. V shed 3 bases and J 2 bases; nucleotides not matched to a gene: 6. Some clones are missing from TCRdb's copy, which holds only in-frame ones; the method was immunoSEQ multiplex PCR. The table includes more than 50,000 clones, roughly 93% detected once. This TCR came from a human donor in a cohort sampled during active COVID-19. This chain connects TRBV9 to TRBJ2-3; 10 bases are a match to TRBD2. The sequenced sample consisted of peripheral blood. Here the CDR3 reads CASSGTSGIFTDTQYF. In nucleotides, the CDR3 is TGTGCCAGCAGCGGGACTAGCGGAATCTTCACAGATACGCAGTATTTT.